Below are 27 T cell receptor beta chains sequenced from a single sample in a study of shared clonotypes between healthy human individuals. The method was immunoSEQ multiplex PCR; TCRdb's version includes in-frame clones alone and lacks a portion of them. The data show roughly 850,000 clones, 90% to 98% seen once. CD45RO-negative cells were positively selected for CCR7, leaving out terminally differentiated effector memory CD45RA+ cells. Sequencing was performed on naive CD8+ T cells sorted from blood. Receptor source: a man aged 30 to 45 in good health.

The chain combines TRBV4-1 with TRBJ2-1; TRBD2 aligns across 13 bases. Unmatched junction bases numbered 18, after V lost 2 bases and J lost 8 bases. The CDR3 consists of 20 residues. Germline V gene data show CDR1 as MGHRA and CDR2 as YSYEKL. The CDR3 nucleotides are TGCGCCAGCAGCCAACCAGGACAGGGGATTACTAGCGGGAGGGCCTATGAGCAGTTCTTC. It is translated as CASSQPGQGITSGRAYEQFF.

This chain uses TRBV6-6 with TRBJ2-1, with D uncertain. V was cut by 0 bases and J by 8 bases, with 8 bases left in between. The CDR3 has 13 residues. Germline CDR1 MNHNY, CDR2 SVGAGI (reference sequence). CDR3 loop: CASSYSIEDEQFF. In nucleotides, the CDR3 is TGTGCCAGCAGTTACTCAATAGAAGATGAGCAGTTCTTC.

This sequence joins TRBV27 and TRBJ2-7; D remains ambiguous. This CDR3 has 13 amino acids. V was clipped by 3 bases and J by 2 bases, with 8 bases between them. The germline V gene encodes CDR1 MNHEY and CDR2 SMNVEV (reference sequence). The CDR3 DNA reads TGTGCCAGCAGTTTTCGGGCAACCTACGAGCAGTACTTC. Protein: CASSFRATYEQYF.

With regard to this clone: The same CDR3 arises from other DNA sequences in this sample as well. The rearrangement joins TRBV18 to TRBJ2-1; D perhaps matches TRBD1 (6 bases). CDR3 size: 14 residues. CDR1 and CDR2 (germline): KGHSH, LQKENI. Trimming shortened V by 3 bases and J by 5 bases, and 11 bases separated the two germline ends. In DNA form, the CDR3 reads TGTGCCAGCTCACCTCCGGACAGCAACAATGAGCAGTTCTTC. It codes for CASSPPDSNNEQFF.

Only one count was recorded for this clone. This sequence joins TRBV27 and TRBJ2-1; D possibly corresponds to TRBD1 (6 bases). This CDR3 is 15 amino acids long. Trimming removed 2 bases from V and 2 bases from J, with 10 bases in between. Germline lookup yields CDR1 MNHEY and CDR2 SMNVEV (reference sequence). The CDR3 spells CASSLTRGPYNEQFF. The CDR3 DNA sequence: TGTGCCAGCAGTTTAACCAGGGGCCCCTACAATGAGCAGTTCTTC.

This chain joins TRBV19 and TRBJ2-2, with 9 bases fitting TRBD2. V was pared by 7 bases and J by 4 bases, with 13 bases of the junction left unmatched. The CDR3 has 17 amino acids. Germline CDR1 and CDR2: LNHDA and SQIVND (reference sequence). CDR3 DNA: TGTGCCAGTATAGGGGCGGGCCAGCGGGAGGTCACCGGGGAGCTGTTTTTT. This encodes CASIGAGQREVTGELFF.

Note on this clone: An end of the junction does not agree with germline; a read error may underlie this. CDR3 in DNA: TGTGCCAGCAGCGTAGGGACTAGCCTCCACTTC. Encoded protein: CASSVGTSLHF. The chain recombines TRBV9 with TRBJ2-7, with 8 bases identical to TRBD2. This CDR3 contains 11 residues. Germline CDR1 reads SGDLS; CDR2 reads YYNGEE.

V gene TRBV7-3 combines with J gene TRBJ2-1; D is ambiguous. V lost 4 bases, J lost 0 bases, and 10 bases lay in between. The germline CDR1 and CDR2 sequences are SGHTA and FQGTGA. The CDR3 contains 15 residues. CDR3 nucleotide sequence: TGTGCCAGCAGCTCTTTCAGCAGCTCCTACAATGAGCAGTTCTTC. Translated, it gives CASSSFSSSYNEQFF.

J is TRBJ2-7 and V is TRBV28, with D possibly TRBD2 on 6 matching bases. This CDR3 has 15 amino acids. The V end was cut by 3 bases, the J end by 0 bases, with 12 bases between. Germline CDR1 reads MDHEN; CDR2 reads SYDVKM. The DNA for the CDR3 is TGTGCCAGCAGTTTGGGACTGGGCAGCTCCTACGAGCAGTACTTC. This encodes CASSLGLGSSYEQYF.

The CDR3 region has the DNA TGTGCCAGCAGCTGGGTGGCGGCTAGCACAGATACGCAGTATTTT. It codes for CASSWVAASTDTQYF. This chain uses TRBV7-2 with TRBJ2-3; D call uncertain. The CDR3 totals 15 residues. The germline gives CDR1 SGHTA, CDR2 FQGNSA. The germline V and J ends were trimmed by 4 bases and 0 bases, with 11 bases remaining between them.

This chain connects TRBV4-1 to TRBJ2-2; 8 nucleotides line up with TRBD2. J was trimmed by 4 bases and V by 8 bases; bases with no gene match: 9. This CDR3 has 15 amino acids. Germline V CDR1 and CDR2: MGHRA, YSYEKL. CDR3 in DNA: TGCGCCAGCTCAGAGCGGGAGCTCATCACCGGGGAGCTGTTTTTT. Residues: CASSERELITGELFF.

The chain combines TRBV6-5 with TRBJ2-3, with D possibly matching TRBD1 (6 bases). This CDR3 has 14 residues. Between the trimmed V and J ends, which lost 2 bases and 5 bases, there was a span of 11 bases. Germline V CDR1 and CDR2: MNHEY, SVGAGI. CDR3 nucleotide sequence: TGTGCCAGCAGTTACGGGCTAGGGGGAGATACGCAGTATTTT. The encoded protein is CASSYGLGGDTQYF.

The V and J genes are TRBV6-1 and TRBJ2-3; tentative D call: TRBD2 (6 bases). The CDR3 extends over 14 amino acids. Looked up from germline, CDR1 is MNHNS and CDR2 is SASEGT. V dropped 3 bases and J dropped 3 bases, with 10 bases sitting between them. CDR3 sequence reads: CASSDGGRTDTQYF. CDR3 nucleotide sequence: TGTGCCAGCAGTGATGGAGGGAGGACAGATACGCAGTATTTT.

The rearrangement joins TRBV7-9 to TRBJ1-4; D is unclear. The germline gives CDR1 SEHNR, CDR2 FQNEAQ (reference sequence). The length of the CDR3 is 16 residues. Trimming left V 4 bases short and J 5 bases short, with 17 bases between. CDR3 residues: CASSSIDLVSNEKLFF. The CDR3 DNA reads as TGTGCCAGCAGCTCAATAGACCTCGTCTCGAATGAAAAACTGTTTTTT.

CDR3 coding DNA: TGCGCCAGCAGCTTCTGGCGGGAGGGCCGGGGCAATGAGCAGTTCTTC. Amino acid sequence: CASSFWREGRGNEQFF. The genes are TRBV5-1 and TRBJ2-1; 9 positions match TRBD2. Germline V gives CDR1 SGHRS, CDR2 YFSETQ. The ends lost 2 bases at V and 6 bases at J; junction bases unmatched: 9. The CDR3 sequence is 16 residues long.

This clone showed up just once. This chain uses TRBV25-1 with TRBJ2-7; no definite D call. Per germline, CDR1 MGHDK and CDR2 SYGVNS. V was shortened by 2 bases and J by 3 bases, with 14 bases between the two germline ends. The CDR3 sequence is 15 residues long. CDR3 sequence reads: CASSEGLGSGYEQYF. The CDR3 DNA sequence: TGTGCCAGCAGTGAAGGGTTGGGCAGTGGCTACGAGCAGTACTTC.

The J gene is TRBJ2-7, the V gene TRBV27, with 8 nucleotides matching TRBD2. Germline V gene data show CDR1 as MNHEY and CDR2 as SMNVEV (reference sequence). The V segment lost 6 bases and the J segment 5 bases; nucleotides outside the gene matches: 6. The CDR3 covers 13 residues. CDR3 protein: CASRERELHEQYF. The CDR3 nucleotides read TGTGCCAGCAGGGAGCGGGAGCTCCACGAGCAGTACTTC.

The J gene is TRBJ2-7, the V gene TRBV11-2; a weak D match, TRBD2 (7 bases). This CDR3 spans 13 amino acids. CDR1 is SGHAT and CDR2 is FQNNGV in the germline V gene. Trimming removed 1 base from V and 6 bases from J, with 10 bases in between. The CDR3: CASSLGGGTEQYF. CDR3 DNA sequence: TGTGCCAGCAGCTTAGGGGGGGGCACCGAGCAGTACTTC.

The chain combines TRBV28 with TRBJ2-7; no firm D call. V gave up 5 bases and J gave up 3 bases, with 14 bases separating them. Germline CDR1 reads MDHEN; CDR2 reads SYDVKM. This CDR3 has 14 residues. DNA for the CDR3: TGTGCCAGCAGTATACGCGAGCAGGACTACGAGCAGTACTTC. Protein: CASSIREQDYEQYF.

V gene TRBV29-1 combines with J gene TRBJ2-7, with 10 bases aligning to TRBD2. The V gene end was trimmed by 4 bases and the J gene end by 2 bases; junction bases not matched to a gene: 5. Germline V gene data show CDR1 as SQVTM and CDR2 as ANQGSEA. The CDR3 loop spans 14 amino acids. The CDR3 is CSVGPSGRTYEQYF. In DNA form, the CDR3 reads TGCAGCGTTGGCCCTAGCGGGAGAACCTACGAGCAGTACTTC.

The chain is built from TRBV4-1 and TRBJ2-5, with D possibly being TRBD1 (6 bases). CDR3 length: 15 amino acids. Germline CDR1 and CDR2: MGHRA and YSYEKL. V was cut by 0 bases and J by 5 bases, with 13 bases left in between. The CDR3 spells CASSQEGGHLETQYF. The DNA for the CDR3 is TGCGCCAGCAGCCAAGAAGGGGGTCACTTGGAGACCCAGTACTTC.

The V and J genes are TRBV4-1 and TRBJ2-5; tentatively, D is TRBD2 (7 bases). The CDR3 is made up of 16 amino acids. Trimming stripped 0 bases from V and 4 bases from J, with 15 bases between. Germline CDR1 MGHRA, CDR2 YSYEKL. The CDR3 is CASSQESAGALETQYF. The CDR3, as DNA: TGCGCCAGCAGCCAAGAAAGCGCGGGGGCCTTAGAGACCCAGTACTTC.

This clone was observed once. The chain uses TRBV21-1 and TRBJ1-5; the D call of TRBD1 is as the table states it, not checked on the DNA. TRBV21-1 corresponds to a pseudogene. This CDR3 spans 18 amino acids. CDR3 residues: CASSKATAGVGGNQPQHF. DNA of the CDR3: TGTGCCAGCAGCAAAGCAACCGCAGGGGTCGGGGGCAATCAGCCCCAGCATTTT.

The CDR3 DNA follows: TGTGCCAGCAGTTTACAGGGGAGCTCCTACAATGAGCAGTTCTTC. Translating gives CASSLQGSSYNEQFF. The J gene is TRBJ2-1, the V gene TRBV27, with D perhaps TRBD1 (6 bases). Trimming removed 2 bases from V and 0 bases from J, with 8 bases in between. CDR3 length equals 15 residues. Germline CDR1 and CDR2: MNHEY and SMNVEV (reference sequence).

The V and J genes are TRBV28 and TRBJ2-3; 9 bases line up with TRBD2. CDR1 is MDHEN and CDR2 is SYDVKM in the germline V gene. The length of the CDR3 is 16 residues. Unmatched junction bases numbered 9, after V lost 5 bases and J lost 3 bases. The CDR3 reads CASSTGGGRETDTQYF. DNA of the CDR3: TGTGCCAGCAGTACCGGAGGCGGGAGGGAGACAGATACGCAGTATTTT.

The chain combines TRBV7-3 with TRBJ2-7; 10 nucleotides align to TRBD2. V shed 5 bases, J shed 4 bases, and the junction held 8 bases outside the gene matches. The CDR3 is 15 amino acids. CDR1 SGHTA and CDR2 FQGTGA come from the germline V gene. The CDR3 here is CASSLLAGGQYEQYF. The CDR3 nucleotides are TGTGCCAGCAGCCTATTAGCGGGAGGACAATACGAGCAGTACTTC.

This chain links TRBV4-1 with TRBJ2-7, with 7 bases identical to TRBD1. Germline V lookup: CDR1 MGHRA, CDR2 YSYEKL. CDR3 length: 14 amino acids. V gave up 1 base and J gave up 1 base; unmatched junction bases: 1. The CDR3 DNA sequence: TGCGCCAGCAGCCAAGGACAGGGATCCTACGAGCAGTACTTC. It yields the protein CASSQGQGSYEQYF.